The rows below give T cell receptor beta chains drawn from one sample of a study of beta chain features in type 1 diabetes. Assay used: immunoSEQ multiplex PCR; TCRdb lists only in-frame clones, some missing. The sample records more than 350,000 clones, over 10% being singletons. Sequencing was carried out using naive CD4+ T cells from blood. Source of these receptors: a woman between 18 and 29 years old in good health. The CDR3 runs from the conserved cysteine through the conserved F or W. The order of the fields is CDR3 length, J gene, clone size, V gene, D gene, CDR3 protein, CDR3 DNA. The D gene is left open where the match is weak. Some rows mark clone size as missing; the rest say once, few, many or name a class of expanded clone.

>13|TRBJ2-3|few|TRBV7-2|-
CASSSRTRDTQYF
TGTGCCAGCAGCTCTCGGACTCGGGATACGCAGTATTTT
>14|TRBJ1-2|-|TRBV6-1|TRBD1
CASSPQGDSYGYTF
TGTGCCAGCAGTCCACAGGGGGACTCCTATGGCTACACCTTC
>15|TRBJ1-2|-|TRBV7-2|-
CASSLVGWGQYGYTF
TGTGCCAGCAGCTTAGTGGGGTGGGGCCAGTATGGCTACACCTTC
>13|TRBJ1-3|-|TRBV9|-
CASSVRSGNTIYF
TGTGCCAGCAGCGTGAGGTCTGGAAACACCATATATTTT
>16|TRBJ2-3|few|TRBV7-9|-
CASSLRYGASTDTQYF
TGTGCCAGCAGCTTACGTTACGGGGCTAGCACAGATACGCAGTATTTT
>12|TRBJ2-2|few|TRBV27|-
CASRLRTGELFF
TGTGCCAGCAGACTGCGCACCGGGGAGCTGTTTTTT
>17|TRBJ2-3|-|TRBV7-3|TRBD2
CASSSGLAGALADTQYF
TGTGCCAGCAGCTCGGGACTAGCGGGAGCTTTGGCAGATACGCAGTATTTT
>15|TRBJ1-3|-|TRBV4-3|TRBD1
CASSQVPGQGNTIYF
TGCGCCAGCAGCCAGGTTCCGGGACAGGGAAACACCATATATTTT
>16|TRBJ1-4|few|TRBV25-1|TRBD1
CASPGQGARVQEKLFF
TGTGCCAGCCCGGGACAGGGGGCGCGGGTACAAGAAAAACTGTTTTTT
>13|TRBJ2-5|few|TRBV5-1|-
CASSQQKQETQYF
TGCGCCAGCAGTCAACAGAAACAAGAGACCCAGTACTTC
>15|TRBJ2-1|-|TRBV11-2|TRBD2
CASSRSGGPYNEQFF
TGTGCCAGCAGCCGCAGCGGGGGGCCTTACAATGAGCAGTTCTTC
>15|TRBJ1-1|few|TRBV6-1|TRBD1
CASSETGTGVSGSFF
TGTGCCAGCAGTGAAACCGGGACAGGGGTTTCAGGGTCTTTCTTT
>16|TRBJ2-3|-|TRBV12-5|-
CASGPNLRSSTDTQYF
TGTGCTAGTGGTCCCAATTTGAGATCTAGCACAGATACGCAGTATTTT
>11|TRBJ1-1|-|TRBV30|-
CAWRGTSEAFF
TGTGCCTGGAGGGGGACTTCTGAAGCTTTCTTT
>12|TRBJ2-3|-|TRBV29-1|-
CSVEIGTDTQYF
TGCAGCGTTGAAATAGGCACAGATACGCAGTATTTT
>15|TRBJ2-1|few|TRBV9|-
CASSVRDFSGDEQFF
TGTGCCAGCAGCGTCCGGGACTTCTCGGGGGATGAGCAGTTCTTC
>18|TRBJ2-3|-|TRBV14|TRBD2
CASSQPQEGLAGADTQYF
TGTGCCAGCAGCCAACCCCAGGAGGGACTAGCGGGAGCAGATACGCAGTATTTT
>13|TRBJ2-1|-|TRBV7-7|-
CASSSSLGERRFF
TGTGCTAGCAGCTCCTCTCTGGGCGAAAGAAGGTTCTTC
>13|TRBJ1-2|-|TRBV13|-
CASSLPLNYGYTF
TGTGCCAGCAGCTTACCGCTTAACTATGGCTACACCTTC
>13|TRBJ1-2|-|TRBV7-2|-
CASSLVANYGYTF
TGTGCCAGCAGCTTAGTAGCTAACTATGGCTACACCTTC
>15|TRBJ2-4|many|TRBV25-1|-
CASSRSGLAKNIQYF
TGTGCCAGCAGTCGATCCGGCCTAGCCAAAAACATTCAGTACTTC
>14|TRBJ1-6|few|TRBV28|TRBD1
CASSGQGAFSPLHF
TGTGCCAGCAGTGGACAGGGGGCCTTCTCACCCCTCCACTTT
>15|TRBJ2-5|-|TRBV18|TRBD1
CASSPSGQLQETQYF
TGTGCCAGCTCACCGTCGGGACAGCTCCAAGAGACCCAGTACTTC
>16|TRBJ2-3|-|TRBV2|TRBD1
CASLRRQGYGTDTQYF
TGTGCCAGCCTCCGACGACAGGGGTATGGCACAGATACGCAGTATTTT
>18|TRBJ1-1|-|TRBV30|-
CAWSGQEVGAGPNTEAFF
TGTGCCTGGAGTGGGCAGGAGGTCGGCGCGGGTCCGAACACTGAAGCTTTCTTT
>15|TRBJ2-1|few|TRBV4-1|TRBD2
CASSQAGLEYNEQFF
TGCGCCAGCAGCCAAGCGGGACTAGAATACAATGAGCAGTTCTTC
>15|TRBJ1-2|few|TRBV29-1|-
CSVGAGRRVHYGYTF
TGCAGCGTTGGGGCTGGAAGGCGGGTACACTATGGCTACACCTTC
>16|TRBJ2-7|few|TRBV5-1|-
CASSLVGGVSSYEQYF
TGCGCCAGCAGCTTGGTCGGGGGCGTAAGCTCCTACGAGCAGTACTTC
>13|TRBJ2-5|few|TRBV9|-
CASSVGDQETQYF
TGTGCCAGCAGCGTCGGGGACCAAGAGACCCAGTACTTC
>13|TRBJ2-1|many|TRBV4-1|-
CASSPLIRGEQFF
TGCGCCAGCAGCCCATTGATCCGTGGTGAGCAGTTCTTC
>15|TRBJ1-2|-|TRBV29-1|-
CSVDPPRPLVRGYTF
TGCAGCGTTGATCCGCCCCGGCCTTTAGTCCGAGGCTACACCTTC
>13|TRBJ2-2|few|TRBV28|-
CASSFVLAGELFF
TGTGCCAGCAGTTTTGTGCTAGCCGGGGAGCTGTTTTTT
>13|TRBJ2-5|-|TRBV7-2|-
CASSPSRQETQYF
TGTGCCAGCAGCCCATCGAGGCAAGAGACCCAGTACTTC
>16|TRBJ2-4|-|TRBV6-5|-
CASSYGGTAAKNIQYF
TGTGCCAGCAGTTACGGCGGGACAGCCGCCAAAAACATTCAGTACTTC
>11|TRBJ2-5|-|TRBV2|-
CASNGGETQYF
TGTGCCAGCAATGGCGGAGAGACCCAGTACTTC
>11|TRBJ1-2|few|TRBV20-1|-
CSGTFNYGYTF
TGCAGTGGGACTTTCAACTATGGCTACACCTTC
>15|TRBJ1-1|-|TRBV7-3|TRBD1
CASSLTRGLGTEAFF
TGTGCCAGCAGCTTAACGAGGGGGCTGGGCACTGAAGCTTTCTTT